What follows are 17 T cell receptor beta chains derived from one specimen sequenced in a study of cytomegalovirus exposure and HLA in healthy donors. The PCR used 60 Vbeta and 13 Jbeta primers. Measured with immunoSEQ multiplex PCR; TCRdb has only the in-frame clones, and not every one. Among some 150,000 clones, 77% were seen once, and the ten largest hold around 1.5%. Sequenced sample: PBMCs. These receptors were taken from a female donor in good health and CMV-seronegative.

The chain couples TRBV27 to TRBJ2-1, with 8 bases aligning to TRBD2. The germline gives CDR1 MNHEY, CDR2 SMNVEV (reference sequence). V was clipped by 4 bases and J by 2 bases; unmatched bases: 1. This CDR3 has 14 residues. The CDR3 protein is CASSWGLAYNEQFF. For the CDR3, the DNA is TGTGCCAGCAGTTGGGGACTAGCCTACAATGAGCAGTTCTTC.

This clone was observed a handful of times. This sequence joins TRBV5-1 and TRBJ2-1, with TRBD1 matching 7 bases. CDR3 length equals 15 residues. The V gene's germline CDR1 is SGHRS and CDR2 YFSETQ. V shed 0 bases, J shed 4 bases, and the junction held 4 bases outside the gene matches. CDR3 amino acids: CASSLVGTEYNEQFF. DNA of the CDR3: TGCGCCAGCAGCTTGGTCGGGACAGAGTACAATGAGCAGTTCTTC.

The chain combines TRBV11-2 with TRBJ1-5, with 7 positions matching TRBD1. There are 14 residues in the CDR3. Germline-derived CDR1 and CDR2 are SGHAT and FQNNGV. J gave up 4 bases and V 5 bases, and 5 bases lay outside the gene matches. The CDR3 nucleotides read TGTGCCAGCAGCCTCCAGACAGGGAATCAGCCCCAGCATTTT. Encoded protein: CASSLQTGNQPQHF.

This chain links TRBV5-4 with TRBJ2-3; D ambiguous. V was cut by 3 bases and J by 0 bases, with 5 bases left in between. Germline V CDR1 and CDR2: SGHNT, YYREEE (reference sequence). The CDR3 is 13 amino acids. Here the CDR3 reads CASSYPSTDTQYF. The CDR3 region has the DNA TGTGCCAGCAGCTATCCAAGCACAGATACGCAGTATTTT.

The sample holds a few counts of this clone. CDR3 sequence reads: CASSARLAGGSDYEQYF. CDR3 bases: TGTGCCAGCAGTGCCCGTCTAGCGGGAGGGTCGGACTACGAGCAGTACTTC. The genes are TRBV6-1 and TRBJ2-7; 12 positions agree with TRBD2. CDR1 MNHNS and CDR2 SASEGT come from the germline V gene. V shed 4 bases, J shed 3 bases, and the junction held 10 bases outside the gene matches. This CDR3 region has 17 residues.

In this sample, this clone turned up a few times. The chain has TRBV4-1 and TRBJ2-3, with 14 bases matching TRBD2. The germline V gene has CDR1 MGHRA and CDR2 YSYEKL. V dropped 6 bases and J dropped 6; count of bases not matched to a gene: 5. The CDR3 spans 15 residues. The CDR3, as DNA: TGCGCCAGCAGTCTGACTAGCGGGGGGGCGGATACGCAGTATTTT. It translates to CASSLTSGGADTQYF.

This rearrangement joins TRBV9 to TRBJ1-4; D is possibly TRBD1 (6 bases). V shed 4 bases and J shed 7 bases, with 23 bases lying between them. Looked up from germline, CDR1 is SGDLS and CDR2 is YYNGEE. There are 17 residues in the CDR3. The CDR3 sequence: CASSPRGLPSRSEKLFF. Here the CDR3 DNA reads TGTGCCAGCAGCCCGCGGGGGCTCCCCTCGAGGAGTGAAAAACTGTTTTTT.

In DNA form, the CDR3 reads TGTGCCAGTTCTAAGGACAGCGGTTTTAACACTGAAGCTTTCTTT. This codes for CASSKDSGFNTEAFF. This sequence joins TRBV19 and TRBJ1-1, with D tentatively TRBD1 (6 bases). Germline CDR1 and CDR2: LNHDA and SQIVND (reference sequence). V lost 8 bases and J 2 bases, leaving 18 bases between the germline ends. The length of the CDR3 is 15 residues.

The chain uses TRBV5-6 and TRBJ1-2; 10 bases are shared with TRBD1. The length of the CDR3 is 19 residues. V lost 4 bases, J lost 4 bases, and 19 bases stayed unmatched. Germline lookup yields CDR1 SGHDT and CDR2 YYEEEE. The CDR3 protein is CASSREVLGGTGDLYGYTF. The CDR3 DNA sequence: TGTGCCAGCAGCCGGGAGGTTTTGGGCGGGACAGGGGATCTCTATGGCTACACCTTC. Using reference TRBV5-6 and TRBJ1-2 for the parts outside the CDR3, the full variable domain is DAGVTQSPTHLIKTRGQQVTLRCSPKSGHDTVSWYQQALGQGPQFIFQYYEEEERQRGNFPDRFSGHQFPNYSSELNVNALLLGDSALYLCASSREVLGGTGDLYGYTFGSGTRLTVV.

The V call is TRBV5-1, the J call TRBJ2-3; 11 bases are a match to TRBD2. Germline-derived CDR1 and CDR2 are SGHRS and YFSETQ. The CDR3 loop spans 16 amino acids. The trim removed 2 bases at V and 4 bases at J, leaving 6 bases unmatched. The CDR3 loop reads CASSFGSGGASDTQYF. In nucleotides, the CDR3 is TGCGCCAGCAGCTTCGGTAGCGGGGGGGCCTCAGATACGCAGTATTTT.

CDR3 coding DNA: TGTGCCAGCAGTGCAAGCACTCCCGGGACACCATATGGCTACACCTTC. As protein: CASSASTPGTPYGYTF. The chain is built from TRBV27 and TRBJ1-2; perhaps TRBD1 as D (6 bases). The CDR3 is 16 amino acids. V was pared by 5 bases and J by 5 bases, with 21 bases between. Per the germline V gene, CDR1 is MNHEY and CDR2 is SMNVEV (reference sequence).

Only one count was recorded for this clone. The chain joins TRBV19 to TRBJ2-7; 7 bases match TRBD1. V lost 5 bases and J lost 2; bases outside the gene matches: 9. The CDR3 covers 15 residues. Germline V gene sequence: CDR1 LNHDA, CDR2 SQIVND (reference sequence). CDR3 bases: TGTGCCAGTAGTCTTTCGACAGGGTCGCCCTACGAGCAGTACTTC. Translation: CASSLSTGSPYEQYF.

The rearrangement links TRBV2 to TRBJ2-1, with 11 bases matching TRBD2. V trimming: 0 bases; J trimming: 15 bases; junction bases outside the gene matches: 16. The germline V gene has CDR1 SNHLY and CDR2 FYNNEI. The CDR3 is 17 residues long. In DNA, the CDR3 is TGTGCCAGCAGTGAAGCGCTTCAGGGACTAGCGGACCCTGGGTGGTTCTTC. It translates to CASSEALQGLADPGWFF.

The chain combines TRBV5-1 with TRBJ2-3, with 10 nucleotides matching TRBD2. The junction had 4 bases not matched to a gene; V was cut back by 4 bases and J by 2 bases. The V gene's germline CDR1 is SGHRS and CDR2 YFSETQ. This CDR3 has 15 residues. The CDR3 DNA reads as TGCGCCAGCAGCCTCGGACTAGCGGCCACAGATACGCAGTATTTT. Protein product: CASSLGLAATDTQYF. The full variable domain, with the rest looked up from reference TRBV5-1 and TRBJ2-3, is KAGVTQTPRYLIKTRGQQVTLSCSPISGHRSVSWYQQTPGQGLQFLFEYFSETQRNKGNFPGRFSGRQFSNSRSEMNVSTLELGDSALYLCASSLGLAATDTQYFGPGTRLTVL.

CDR3 protein: CASSQPRAAGGFQETQYF. For the CDR3, the DNA is TGTGCCAGCAGCCAACCACGGGCGGCGGGAGGCTTCCAAGAGACCCAGTACTTC. The chain carries TRBV14 and TRBJ2-5; 8 bases map to TRBD2. Trimming took 2 bases from V and 1 from J; bases not matched to a gene: 12. Per germline, CDR1 SGHDN and CDR2 FVKESK. This CDR3 has 18 residues. The whole variable domain, remainder taken from reference TRBV14 and TRBJ2-5, is EAGVTQFPSHSVIEKGQTVTLRCDPISGHDNLYWYRRVMGKEIKFLLHFVKESKQDESGMPNNRFLAERTGGTYSTLKVQPAELEDSGVYFCASSQPRAAGGFQETQYFGPGTRLLVL.

The chain joins TRBV28 to TRBJ1-2, with 9 nucleotides matching TRBD1. CDR1 and CDR2 from the germline V gene are MDHEN and SYDVKM. The CDR3 sequence is 14 residues long. V shed 7 bases and J 9 bases; nucleotides not matched to a gene: 12. The CDR3 reads CASTVLGQGGSYTF. Written as DNA, the CDR3 is TGTGCCAGCACCGTACTGGGACAGGGTGGTAGCTACACCTTC.

The V and J genes are TRBV28 and TRBJ2-5; TRBD2 matches 7 bases. The CDR3 length is 11 residues. Germline-derived CDR1 and CDR2 are MDHEN and SYDVKM. CDR3 loop: CGGGDQETQYF. The CDR3 DNA is TGTGGTGGGGGGGACCAAGAGACCCAGTACTTC.